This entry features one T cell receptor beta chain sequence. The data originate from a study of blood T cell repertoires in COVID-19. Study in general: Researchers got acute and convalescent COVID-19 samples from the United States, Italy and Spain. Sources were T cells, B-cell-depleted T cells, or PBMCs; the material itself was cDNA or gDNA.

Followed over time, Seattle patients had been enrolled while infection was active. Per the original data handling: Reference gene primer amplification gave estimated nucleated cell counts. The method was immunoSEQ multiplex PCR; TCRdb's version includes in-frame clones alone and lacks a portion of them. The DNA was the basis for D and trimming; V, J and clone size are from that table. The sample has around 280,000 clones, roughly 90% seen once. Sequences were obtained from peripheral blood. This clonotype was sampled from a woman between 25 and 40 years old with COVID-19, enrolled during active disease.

CDR3 sequence: CAGPPRQATHLSGNTIYF. DNA of the CDR3: TGTGCCGGACCACCTCGACAGGCGACACACCTCTCTGGAAACACCATATATTTT. This rearrangement joins TRBV19 to TRBJ1-3; D might be TRBD1 (6 bases). Germline CDR1 is LNHDA and CDR2 is SQIVND (reference sequence). CDR3 size: 18 residues. V was clipped by 11 bases and J by 0 bases, with 26 bases between them.